What follows are 16 T cell receptor beta chains derived from one specimen sequenced in a study of T cell repertoires in cytomegalovirus infection. TCRdb re-analysed the reads in MiXCR, keeping a single row per CDR3 protein. The table lists around 23,000 distinct CDR3 sequences, approximately 24% of them singletons. What these receptors recognize is not known. The specimen was CD8+ T cells from cultured PBMCs, collected from culture after CMV antigen stimulation. All receptors come from a human donor in good health (CMV status not recorded). Some clones in this sample may be carry-over from other donors' samples.

This clonotype was detected only a few times. This chain connects TRBV6-1 to TRBJ2-7; 7 nucleotides line up with TRBD1. V was pared by 5 bases and J by 3 bases, with 10 bases of the junction left unmatched. The CDR3 has 15 residues. Looked up from germline, CDR1 is MNHNS and CDR2 is SASEGT. The CDR3 loop is CASSPEDRSFYEQYF. The CDR3 DNA is TGTGCCAGCAGTCCGGAGGACAGGTCGTTCTACGAGCAGTACTTC.

The V gene is TRBV19, the J gene TRBJ1-6, with D perhaps TRBD1 (6 bases). V lost 10 bases to trimming and J lost 7 bases, with 26 bases between them. Germline lookup yields CDR1 LNHDA and CDR2 SQIVND (reference sequence). This CDR3 spans 17 amino acids. CDR3 protein: CATSLGGASLPNSPLHF. CDR3 in DNA: TGTGCCACCTCGTTGGGGGGGGCCAGCCTCCCCAATTCACCCCTCCACTTT.

This clonotype was picked up many times. The rearrangement uses TRBV7-8 and TRBJ2-7, with a weak D call TRBD2 (6 bases). V lost 8 bases and J lost 3, with 14 bases in between. Germline CDR1 reads SGHVS; CDR2 reads FQNEAQ. The CDR3 spans 13 residues. The CDR3 sequence: CASSEEGSYEQYF. CDR3 DNA: TGTGCCAGCTCCGAGGAGGGGAGCTACGAGCAGTACTTC.

The sample holds a few counts of this clonotype. The junction differs from germline at one of its ends, possibly a read error. V and J are TRBV7-6 and TRBJ2-1; TRBD2 matches 11 bases. Germline V gene data show CDR1 as SGHVS and CDR2 as FNYEAQ. The CDR3 runs to 15 residues. CDR3 protein: CASSRTSGCPNEQFF. CDR3 bases: TGTGCTAGCAGCCGGACTAGCGGGTGCCCCAATGAGCAGTTCTTC.

This clonotype was found a few times. V usage is TRBV27 and J usage is TRBJ1-2, with a tentative D call TRBD1 (6 bases). Germline-derived CDR1 and CDR2 are MNHEY and SMNVEV (reference sequence). There are 12 residues in the CDR3. V lost 10 bases and J 2 bases, leaving 11 bases between the germline ends. In nucleotides, the CDR3 is TGTGCCACCAAACAGGGAAACTATGGCTACACCTTC. Protein product: CATKQGNYGYTF.

This chain links TRBV29-1 with TRBJ2-7, with no clear D. From germline, CDR1 is SQVTM and CDR2 ANQGSEA. The V and J ends lost 2 bases and 2 bases respectively, with 10 bases between them. CDR3 length: 13 amino acids. DNA for the CDR3: TGCAGCGTTGAAACCGACGGACCCTACGAGCAGTACTTC. Protein product: CSVETDGPYEQYF.

This chain links TRBV9 with TRBJ2-7; D perhaps matches TRBD1 (6 bases). The V and J ends lost 3 bases and 4 bases respectively, with 11 bases between them. CDR3 length: 13 amino acids. Germline CDR1 SGDLS, CDR2 YYNGEE. The CDR3 loop is CASSGGRGYEQYF. The DNA of the CDR3 is TGTGCCAGCAGCGGCGGAAGGGGGTACGAGCAGTACTTC.

In this sample, this clonotype turned up once. This chain uses TRBV10-3 with TRBJ1-3; no clear D gene. The CDR3 is 16 residues long. CDR1 is ENHRY, CDR2 SYGVKD, per germline. V lost 4 bases and J lost 0, with 13 bases in between. This chain's CDR3 is CAISALARRSGNTIYF. DNA of the CDR3: TGTGCCATCAGTGCTTTAGCCAGACGCTCTGGAAACACCATATATTTT.

This clonotype was seen at least ten times. This chain links TRBV7-2 with TRBJ1-2; maybe TRBD1 (6 bases). CDR1 and CDR2 from the germline V gene are SGHTA and FQGNSA. The V gene lost 5 bases and the J gene lost 1 base, with 29 bases spanning the gap. The CDR3 loop spans 20 amino acids. The CDR3 DNA is TGTGCCAGCAGCCAGACCCGTCAGGGGCTGATTCGGGAGGTTAACTATGGCTACACCTTC. Encoded protein: CASSQTRQGLIREVNYGYTF.

CDR3 nucleotide sequence: TGTGCCAGCAGCCGGGTTAGCGGGGTTAGCACAGATACGCAGTATTTT. Translated: CASSRVSGVSTDTQYF. The rearrangement uses TRBV6-8 and TRBJ2-3; TRBD2 matches 8 bases. Per germline, CDR1 MNHGY and CDR2 SAAAGT. Trimming at V came to 6 bases and at J to 0 bases, leaving 8 bases not matched to a gene. The CDR3 spans 16 residues.

This clonotype was picked up a small number of times. V and J are TRBV28 and TRBJ1-5, with a possible D match to TRBD1 (5 bases). The V and J ends lost 5 bases and 0 bases respectively, with 8 bases between them. The CDR3 spans 14 residues. Looked up from germline, CDR1 is MDHEN and CDR2 is SYDVKM. CDR3: CASSRGYSNQPQHF. DNA for the CDR3: TGTGCCAGCAGTCGGGGGTATAGCAATCAGCCCCAGCATTTT.

The V gene is TRBV11-2, the J gene TRBJ2-7, with 11 bases fitting TRBD2. The CDR3 covers 17 residues. The trim removed 1 base at V and 0 bases at J, leaving 5 bases unmatched. Germline V gene lookup returns CDR1 SGHAT and CDR2 FQNNGV. As DNA, the CDR3 is TGTGCCAGCAGCTTAGGTGCTAGCGGGGGGACCTCCTACGAGCAGTACTTC. Protein: CASSLGASGGTSYEQYF.

This clonotype was observed many times. The genes are TRBV25-1 and TRBJ2-7; a possible D gene is TRBD1 (6 bases). The CDR3 extends over 13 amino acids. V was shortened by 3 bases and J by 4 bases, with 10 bases between the two germline ends. From germline, CDR1 is MGHDK and CDR2 SYGVNS. The CDR3 sequence: CASSEGALYEQYF. The CDR3 DNA reads as TGTGCCAGCAGTGAGGGGGCATTATACGAGCAGTACTTC.

The J gene is TRBJ1-2, the V gene TRBV12-5, with D perhaps matching TRBD1 (6 bases). Germline loops: CDR1 LGHNT, CDR2 FRNRAP. The CDR3 covers 13 residues. V was clipped by 5 bases and J by 6 bases, with 13 bases between them. The CDR3 protein is CASGQNRQDGYTF. The CDR3 DNA follows: TGTGCTAGTGGTCAAAATCGACAGGATGGCTACACCTTC.

This clonotype was detected ten times or more. This rearrangement joins TRBV12-3 or TRBV12-4 to TRBJ1-2, with TRBD1 as a possible D gene (6 bases). CDR3 length: 16 amino acids. V shed 7 bases and J shed 5 bases, with 23 bases lying between them. The CDR3 region is CASTEGAGESWYGYTF. The CDR3, as DNA: TGTGCCAGCACCGAAGGAGCAGGGGAGTCATGGTATGGCTACACCTTC.

The chain has TRBV7-2 and TRBJ2-3; weak D call: TRBD1 (5 bases). The V gene's germline CDR1 is SGHTA and CDR2 FQGNSA. The CDR3 loop spans 16 amino acids. V lost 2 bases to trimming and J lost 2 bases, with 14 bases between them. The CDR3 DNA is TGTGCCAGCAGCTTAACCCCCCTGGGGCCCACAGATACGCAGTATTTT. Amino acid sequence: CASSLTPLGPTDTQYF.